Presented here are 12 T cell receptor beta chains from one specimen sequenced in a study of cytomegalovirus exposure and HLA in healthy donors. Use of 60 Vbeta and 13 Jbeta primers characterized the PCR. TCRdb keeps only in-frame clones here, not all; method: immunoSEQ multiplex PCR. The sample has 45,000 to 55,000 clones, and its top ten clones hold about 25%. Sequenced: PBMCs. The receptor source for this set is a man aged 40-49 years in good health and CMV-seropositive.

The CDR3 here is CASSPLGQVNSPLHF. DNA for the CDR3: TGTGCCAGCAGCCCCTTGGGACAGGTTAATTCACCCCTCCACTTT. This chain joins TRBV7-6 and TRBJ1-6; 8 bases line up with TRBD1. The J segment lost 6 bases and the V segment lost 5 bases, leaving 6 bases of the junction unmatched. This CDR3 comprises 15 residues. Germline CDR1 SGHVS, CDR2 FNYEAQ. The full variable domain, rest sourced from reference TRBV7-6 and TRBJ1-6, is GAGVSQSPRYKVTKRGQDVALRCDPISGHVSLYWYRQALGQGPEFLTYFNYEAQQDKSGLPNDRFSAERPEGSISTLTIQRTEQRDSAMYRCASSPLGQVNSPLHFGNGTRLTVT.

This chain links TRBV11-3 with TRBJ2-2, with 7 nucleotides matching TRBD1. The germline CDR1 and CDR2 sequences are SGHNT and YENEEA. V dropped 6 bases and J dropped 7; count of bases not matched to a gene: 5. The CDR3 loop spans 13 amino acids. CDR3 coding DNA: TGTGCCAGCAGGACAGGGTCGGGCGGGGAGCTGTTTTTT. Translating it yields CASRTGSGGELFF. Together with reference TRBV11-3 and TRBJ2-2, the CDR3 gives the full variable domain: EAGVVQSPRYKIIEKKQPVAFWCNPISGHNTLYWYLQNLGQGPELLIRYENEEAVDDSQLPKDRFSAERLKGVDSTLKIQPAELGDSAVYLCASRTGSGGELFFGEGSRLTVL.

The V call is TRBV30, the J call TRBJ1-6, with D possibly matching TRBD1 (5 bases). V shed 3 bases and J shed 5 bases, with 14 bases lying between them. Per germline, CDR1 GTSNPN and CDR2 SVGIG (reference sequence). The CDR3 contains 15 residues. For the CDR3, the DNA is TGTGCCTGGAGGACAGTAGGGCCCCATAATTCACCCCTCCACTTT. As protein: CAWRTVGPHNSPLHF.

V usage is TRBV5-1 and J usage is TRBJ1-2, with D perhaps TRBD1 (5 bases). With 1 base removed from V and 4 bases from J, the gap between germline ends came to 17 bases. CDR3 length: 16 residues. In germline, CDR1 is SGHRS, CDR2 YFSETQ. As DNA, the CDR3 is TGCGCCAGCAGCTTGAACAGCCCGGGGGGGAGCTATGGCTACACCTTC. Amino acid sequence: CASSLNSPGGSYGYTF.

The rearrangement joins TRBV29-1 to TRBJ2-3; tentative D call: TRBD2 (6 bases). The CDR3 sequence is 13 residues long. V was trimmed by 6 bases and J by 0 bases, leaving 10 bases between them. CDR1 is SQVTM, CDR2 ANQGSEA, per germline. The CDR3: CSVRETSTDTQYF. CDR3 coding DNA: TGCAGCGTCCGGGAGACAAGCACAGATACGCAGTATTTT.

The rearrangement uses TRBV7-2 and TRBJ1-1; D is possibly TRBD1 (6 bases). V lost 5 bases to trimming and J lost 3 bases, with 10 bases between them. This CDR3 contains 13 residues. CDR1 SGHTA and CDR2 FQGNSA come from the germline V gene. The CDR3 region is CASSRQADTEAFF. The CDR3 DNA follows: TGTGCCAGCAGCAGACAGGCGGACACTGAAGCTTTCTTT.

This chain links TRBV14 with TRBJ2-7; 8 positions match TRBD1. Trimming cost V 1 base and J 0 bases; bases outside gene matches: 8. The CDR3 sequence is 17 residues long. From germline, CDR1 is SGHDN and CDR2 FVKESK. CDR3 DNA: TGTGCCAGCAGCCAAGGAGGTTTGGGGACAGGCTCCTACGAGCAGTACTTC. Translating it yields CASSQGGLGTGSYEQYF.

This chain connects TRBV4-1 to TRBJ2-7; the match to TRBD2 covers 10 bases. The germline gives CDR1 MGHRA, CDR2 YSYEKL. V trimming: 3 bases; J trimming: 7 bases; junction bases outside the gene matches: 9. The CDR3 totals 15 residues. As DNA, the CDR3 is TGCGCCAGCAGCCAGGGGAGCGGGGGGGCCGAAGAGCAGTACTTC. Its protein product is CASSQGSGGAEEQYF.

CDR3 in amino acids: CASSELAVEQFF. The CDR3, as DNA: TGCGCCAGCAGCGAACTAGCGGTTGAGCAGTTCTTC. V gene TRBV5-1 combines with J gene TRBJ2-1, with 8 bases lining up with TRBD2. Looked up from germline, CDR1 is SGHRS and CDR2 is YFSETQ. J gave up 9 bases and V 4 bases, and 3 bases lay outside the gene matches. This CDR3 comprises 12 residues.

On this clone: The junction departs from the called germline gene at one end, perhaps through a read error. The CDR3 coding sequence is TGTGCCAGCAGCACTTGGACAGGGTCCTTCGAGCAGTACTTC. It codes for CASSTWTGSFEQYF. This chain connects TRBV5-4 to TRBJ2-7; 8 bases match TRBD1. Germline CDR1 SGHNT, CDR2 YYREEE (reference sequence). The length of the CDR3 is 14 residues.

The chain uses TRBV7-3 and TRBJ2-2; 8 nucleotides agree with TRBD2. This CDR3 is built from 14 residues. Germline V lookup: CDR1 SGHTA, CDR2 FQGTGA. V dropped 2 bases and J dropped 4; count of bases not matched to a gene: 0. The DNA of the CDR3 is TGTGCCAGCAGCTTAGCGGGGGGCACCGGGGAGCTGTTTTTT. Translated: CASSLAGGTGELFF. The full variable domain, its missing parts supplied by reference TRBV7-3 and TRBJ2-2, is GAGVSQTPSNKVTEKGKYVELRCDPISGHTALYWYRQSLGQGPEFLIYFQGTGAADDSGLPNDRFFAVRPEGSVSTLKIQRTERGDSAVYLCASSLAGGTGELFFGEGSRLTVL.

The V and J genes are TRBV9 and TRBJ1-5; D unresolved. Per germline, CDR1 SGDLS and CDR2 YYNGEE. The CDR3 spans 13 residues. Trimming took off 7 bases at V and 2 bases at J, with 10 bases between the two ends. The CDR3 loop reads CASGSGGNQPQHF. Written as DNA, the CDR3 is TGTGCCAGCGGGTCAGGCGGCAATCAGCCCCAGCATTTT.